A single sample gave rise to the 17 T cell receptor beta chains below, sequenced in a study of T-cell memory formation after mild COVID-19. TCRdb itself ran the 5' RACE reads through MiXCR, one entry per CDR3 protein. The sample lists around 500,000 distinct CDR3 sequences; approximately 18% were seen once. Input material: PBMCs or a T cell subset sorted from them (not recorded which). Every receptor here comes from an adult woman who had mild COVID-19 (a few samples of this study predate the infection). Cell type and time point are not known.

The chain couples TRBV3-1 to TRBJ1-1, with TRBD1 as a possible D gene (6 bases). This CDR3 has 15 amino acids. V was clipped by 0 bases and J by 4 bases, with 12 bases between them. Looked up from germline, CDR1 is LGHDT and CDR2 is YNNKEL (reference sequence). CDR3 sequence reads: CASSQDTGSSTEAFF. The CDR3 DNA reads as TGTGCCAGCAGCCAAGATACAGGGTCAAGCACTGAAGCTTTCTTT.

The chain carries TRBV18 and TRBJ1-1; D not resolved. The CDR3 has 13 amino acids. Germline V gene lookup returns CDR1 KGHSH and CDR2 LQKENI. V gave up 3 bases and J gave up 1 base, with 6 bases separating them. The CDR3 DNA reads TGTGCCAGCTCACCCCAGCCGAACACTGAAGCTTTCTTT. Its translation is CASSPQPNTEAFF.

V usage is TRBV5-6 and J usage is TRBJ1-1, with D possibly being TRBD1 (6 bases). CDR3 length: 15 residues. The germline gives CDR1 SGHDT, CDR2 YYEEEE. V lost 1 base, J lost 5 bases, and 15 bases lay in between. Here the CDR3 reads CASSLFGGPETEAFF. The CDR3 nucleotides read TGTGCCAGCAGCTTGTTTGGGGGGCCGGAGACTGAAGCTTTCTTT.

This chain connects TRBV20-1 to TRBJ2-3, with 10 positions matching TRBD2. The length of the CDR3 is 16 residues. V lost 3 bases and J lost 3; bases outside the gene matches: 9. Germline CDR1 is DFQATT and CDR2 is SNEGSKA (reference sequence). This CDR3 reads CSASPRTSGPTDTQYF. The CDR3, as DNA: TGCAGTGCTAGCCCCCGGACTAGCGGACCTACAGATACGCAGTATTTT.

This sequence joins TRBV10-3 and TRBJ2-5; 13 bases map to TRBD2. Per germline, CDR1 ENHRY and CDR2 SYGVKD. The CDR3 has 16 residues. V lost 1 base to trimming and J lost 2 bases; unmatched junction nucleotides: 1. CDR3 protein: CAISEWTSGSQETQYF. CDR3 in DNA: TGTGCCATCAGTGAGTGGACTAGCGGGAGTCAAGAGACCCAGTACTTC.

This clonotype was observed a few times. This chain uses TRBV18 with TRBJ2-1; D gene ambiguous. Per the germline V gene, CDR1 is KGHSH and CDR2 is LQKENI. There are 15 residues in the CDR3. Trimming cost V 3 bases and J 5 bases, with 14 bases left between them. CDR3: CASSPPFPADNEQFF. The CDR3 coding sequence is TGTGCCAGCTCACCTCCATTCCCAGCAGACAATGAGCAGTTCTTC.

J is TRBJ1-1 and V is TRBV12-5; D is ambiguous. Germline V gene data show CDR1 as LGHNT and CDR2 as FRNRAP. This CDR3 has 15 residues. V was cut by 5 bases and J by 5 bases, with 18 bases left in between. The CDR3 coding sequence is TGTGCTAGTGGTCCAATCACGACCCGAGGAACTGAAGCTTTCTTT. Translating it yields CASGPITTRGTEAFF.

About this clonotype: Here the CDR3 omits its conserved ending phenylalanine or tryptophan, so a read error is the likely source. V usage is TRBV29-1 and J usage is TRBJ1-2, with D hard to call. This CDR3 has 14 amino acids. Germline values: CDR1 SQVTM, CDR2 ANQGSEA. V was trimmed by 1 base and J by 2 bases, leaving 11 bases between them. The DNA for the CDR3 is TGCAGCGTTGAAGTTCCACTACACAACTATGGCTACACCTTA. Translated, it gives CSVEVPLHNYGYTL.

This clonotype turned up a few times. V usage is TRBV7-2 and J usage is TRBJ1-5; 7 bases are shared with TRBD1. From germline, CDR1 is SGHTA and CDR2 FQGNSA. The CDR3 has 13 amino acids. V shed 6 bases, J shed 7 bases, and the junction held 6 bases outside the gene matches. In nucleotides, the CDR3 is TGTGCCAGCAGTACGACAGGGTTCCAGCCCCAGCATTTT. Translated, it gives CASSTTGFQPQHF.

V is TRBV4-1 and J is TRBJ1-6; TRBD1 might be the D (6 bases). Per the germline V gene, CDR1 is MGHRA and CDR2 is YSYEKL. Trimming took off 3 bases at V and 8 bases at J, with 14 bases between the two ends. The CDR3 totals 15 residues. In nucleotides, the CDR3 is TGCGCCAGCAGCCACACAGGGCTTACTGATTCACCCCTCCACTTT. It encodes CASSHTGLTDSPLHF.

This clonotype has only a few counts. The V and J genes are TRBV5-5 and TRBJ2-3; 9 bases align to TRBD1. Losses at the gene ends were 3 bases for V and 4 bases for J; bases not matched to a gene: 9. CDR3 length: 16 residues. Germline CDR1 and CDR2: SGHKS and YYEKEE (reference sequence). CDR3 protein: CASSSTGTGSADTQYF. CDR3 bases: TGTGCCAGCAGCTCAACCGGGACAGGGTCTGCAGATACGCAGTATTTT.

This chain connects TRBV10-2 to TRBJ1-2, with 9 bases identical to TRBD1. Germline V gene lookup returns CDR1 WSHSY and CDR2 SAAADI. This CDR3 contains 12 residues. V gave up 5 bases and J gave up 8 bases; unmatched junction bases: 3. CDR3 bases: TGCGCCAGCAGTCCGACAGGGGGAGGCTACACCTTC. This translates into CASSPTGGGYTF.

The chain recombines TRBV19 with TRBJ2-1, with a possible D match to TRBD2 (6 bases). CDR3 length: 13 amino acids. V lost 2 bases and J lost 9, with 11 bases in between. Germline V gives CDR1 LNHDA, CDR2 SQIVND (reference sequence). Written as DNA, the CDR3 is TGTGCCAGTAGTATATCACTAGCCCTTGAGCAGTTCTTC. It encodes CASSISLALEQFF.

This chain links TRBV7-8 with TRBJ2-7, with D maybe TRBD1 (5 bases). V dropped 1 base and J dropped 6 bases, with 7 bases sitting between them. Per the germline V gene, CDR1 is SGHVS and CDR2 is FQNEAQ. The CDR3 is 12 residues long. The CDR3: CASSLEQAEQYF. Here the CDR3 DNA reads TGTGCCAGCAGCTTAGAACAGGCCGAGCAGTACTTC.

The chain joins TRBV5-6 to TRBJ1-2, with 7 bases that match TRBD1. The junction had 9 bases not matched to a gene; V was cut back by 1 base and J by 0 bases. CDR3 size: 17 residues. Germline CDR1 SGHDT, CDR2 YYEEEE. The DNA of the CDR3 is TGTGCCAGCAGCTTGCGACCAGGGACAGACGCTAACTATGGCTACACCTTC. Protein sequence: CASSLRPGTDANYGYTF.

The rearrangement joins TRBV12-3 or TRBV12-4 to TRBJ2-6; 7 nucleotides align to TRBD1. The V gene end was trimmed by 4 bases and the J gene end by 2 bases; junction bases not matched to a gene: 2. This CDR3 is 15 amino acids long. Here the CDR3 reads CASSSGQPGANVLTF. CDR3 DNA sequence: TGTGCCAGCAGTTCGGGACAGCCTGGGGCCAACGTCCTGACTTTC.

In this sample, this clonotype turned up a few times. The chain links TRBV7-8 to TRBJ1-5, with D possibly matching TRBD1 (6 bases). The V end lost 6 bases, the J end lost 2 bases, and 11 bases lay between the germline ends. Germline V gene lookup returns CDR1 SGHVS and CDR2 FQNEAQ. This CDR3 region has 14 residues. In DNA, the CDR3 is TGTGCCAGCAGTTCGAACAGGGGCAATCAGCCCCAGCATTTT. Its translation: CASSSNRGNQPQHF.